The 21 T cell receptor beta chains presented below share a single source sample, sequenced in a study of T-cell memory formation after mild COVID-19. MiXCR was run by TCRdb on the 5' RACE reads, yielding one entry per CDR3 protein. The sample lists roughly 610,000 distinct CDR3 sequences; 17% were seen once. Sequenced material: PBMCs or a T cell subset sorted from them (not recorded which). The receptors originated from an adult woman who had mild COVID-19 (a few samples of this study predate the infection). Cell type and time point are not known.

The chain combines TRBV29-1 with TRBJ2-1, with a weak D call TRBD2 (5 bases). V dropped 3 bases and J dropped 0 bases, with 9 bases sitting between them. Germline CDR1 is SQVTM and CDR2 is ANQGSEA. The CDR3 runs 14 residues. CDR3 loop: CSVEPTSSYNEQFF. In nucleotides, the CDR3 is TGCAGCGTTGAGCCTACTAGCTCCTACAATGAGCAGTTCTTC.

The chain recombines TRBV7-9 with TRBJ1-2; 7 bases align to TRBD1. The CDR3 totals 13 residues. Per the germline V gene, CDR1 is SEHNR and CDR2 is FQNEAQ (reference sequence). The V segment lost 5 bases and the J segment 8 bases; nucleotides outside the gene matches: 8. CDR3 coding DNA: TGTGCCAGCAGCGAAACAGGGGTAGGCGGCTACACCTTC. It is translated as CASSETGVGGYTF. Using reference TRBV7-9 and TRBJ1-2 for the parts outside the CDR3, the full variable domain is DTGVSQNPRHKITKRGQNVTFRCDPISEHNRLYWYRQTLGQGPEFLTYFQNEAQLEKSRLLSDRFSAERPKGSFSTLEIQRTEQGDSAMYLCASSETGVGGYTFGSGTRLTVV.

This chain uses TRBV3-1 with TRBJ2-7; D is undetermined. The germline V gene has CDR1 LGHDT and CDR2 YNNKEL (reference sequence). The CDR3 runs 13 residues. Trimming cost V 2 bases and J 6 bases, with 11 bases left between them. CDR3 sequence (DNA): TGTGCCAGCAGCCAATACATAAGGGCCGAGCAGTACTTC. Translation: CASSQYIRAEQYF.

The chain recombines TRBV5-1 with TRBJ1-5; maybe TRBD1 (5 bases). The V end was cut by 4 bases, the J end by 4 bases, with 18 bases between. Germline V lookup: CDR1 SGHRS, CDR2 YFSETQ. The CDR3 extends over 16 amino acids. CDR3: CASSAFPDSENQPQHF. In DNA form, the CDR3 reads TGCGCCAGCAGCGCATTCCCCGACAGCGAGAATCAGCCCCAGCATTTT.

This clonotype was counted between two and nine times. The J gene is TRBJ2-3, the V gene TRBV20-1; a weak D match, TRBD2 (5 bases). In germline, CDR1 is DFQATT, CDR2 SNEGSKA (reference sequence). The V end was cut by 4 bases, the J end by 5 bases, with 10 bases between. This CDR3 is 12 amino acids long. The chain's CDR3 is CSATLAKDTQYF. The DNA for the CDR3 is TGCAGTGCTACGCTAGCAAAAGATACGCAGTATTTT.

The chain combines TRBV5-1 with TRBJ2-3; D is perhaps TRBD1 (5 bases). Trimming shortened V by 1 base and J by 15 bases, and 21 bases separated the two germline ends. CDR3 length: 14 residues. Germline CDR1 and CDR2: SGHRS and YFSETQ. This chain's CDR3 is CASSLRGGSPPSYF. The CDR3 DNA follows: TGCGCCAGCAGCTTGAGGGGTGGCAGCCCCCCCTCATATTTT.

The chain carries TRBV20-1 and TRBJ2-7, with 7 bases identical to TRBD1. The V gene end was trimmed by 6 bases and the J gene end by 2 bases; junction bases not matched to a gene: 16. CDR3 length: 16 amino acids. CDR1 and CDR2 (germline): DFQATT, SNEGSKA (reference sequence). In nucleotides, the CDR3 is TGCAGTGCCCCCCCACCCGGGACAGCCCACCCCTACGAGCAGTACTTC. It encodes CSAPPPGTAHPYEQYF.

V and J are TRBV12-3 or TRBV12-4 and TRBJ1-5, with D unresolved. The CDR3 covers 13 residues. The germline V and J ends were trimmed by 4 bases and 7 bases, with 11 bases remaining between them. In DNA form, the CDR3 reads TGTGCCAGCAGTTCCATAGGGCGGCAGCCCCAGCATTTT. It encodes CASSSIGRQPQHF.

The chain uses TRBV30 and TRBJ1-2; maybe TRBD1 (5 bases). CDR3 length equals 13 residues. The ends were cut back, 8 bases at V and 7 bases at J, with 20 bases in the middle. Germline lookup yields CDR1 GTSNPN and CDR2 SVGIG (reference sequence). The CDR3 sequence is CALSLGGDGGYTF. The CDR3 bases are TGTGCCCTTTCACTGGGAGGGGATGGTGGCTACACCTTC.

This clonotype was recorded a few times. This chain joins TRBV9 and TRBJ2-7; 7 positions agree with TRBD2. Germline CDR1 and CDR2: SGDLS and YYNGEE. J lost 2 bases, V lost 3 bases, and 2 bases had no gene match. CDR3 length: 13 residues. CDR3 in amino acids: CASSGTSPYEQYF. CDR3 nucleotide sequence: TGTGCCAGCAGCGGGACTAGTCCCTACGAGCAGTACTTC.

This clonotype was seen only a few times. A single base separates this from a much larger clone, so it may be a read error. The V call is TRBV7-2, the J call TRBJ2-6; D gene ambiguous. The CDR3 runs to 13 residues. V was shortened by 7 bases and J by 0 bases, with 4 bases between the two germline ends. Germline V gene sequence: CDR1 SGHTA, CDR2 FQGNSA. CDR3 coding DNA: TGTGCCAGCATCTTCTCTGGGGCCAACGTCCTGACTTTC. It translates to CASIFSGANVLTF.

In its sample, this clonotype was seen a few times. J is TRBJ2-1 and V is TRBV6-5; tentative D call: TRBD2 (6 bases). CDR3 length equals 15 residues. Trimming took off 6 bases at V and 2 bases at J, with 14 bases between the two ends. Germline CDR1 and CDR2: MNHEY and SVGAGI. The CDR3: CASRPSGVPYNEQFF. The CDR3 region has the DNA TGTGCCAGCAGGCCATCGGGGGTCCCCTACAATGAGCAGTTCTTC.

This clonotype was counted between two and nine times. The chain has TRBV20-1 and TRBJ1-2, with 10 positions matching TRBD1. Germline assignment: CDR1 DFQATT and CDR2 SNEGSKA (reference sequence). After removal of 4 bases from V and 6 bases from J, the junction contained 11 bases not matched to a gene. The CDR3 covers 15 residues. CDR3 sequence reads: CSATTGTGVLDGYTF. The CDR3 DNA follows: TGCAGTGCTACCACCGGGACAGGGGTTTTGGATGGCTACACCTTC.

J is TRBJ2-2 and V is TRBV24-1; TRBD2 matches at 10 bases. The germline V gene has CDR1 KGHDR and CDR2 SFDVKD. V lost 0 bases, J lost 0 bases, and 3 bases stayed unmatched. This CDR3 contains 18 residues. The chain's CDR3 is CATSDLASGGPNTGELFF. CDR3 DNA: TGTGCCACCAGTGATTTGGCTAGCGGGGGCCCGAACACCGGGGAGCTGTTTTTT.

This clonotype was seen more than once but under ten times. The V and J genes are TRBV29-1 and TRBJ2-5, with D possibly being TRBD2 (6 bases). Deletions cut 6 bases from V and 4 bases from J, with 12 bases between. Germline loops: CDR1 SQVTM, CDR2 ANQGSEA. There are 12 residues in the CDR3. CDR3 loop: CSVAGQVETQYF. Written as DNA, the CDR3 is TGCAGCGTGGCGGGGCAAGTAGAGACCCAGTACTTC.

The chain has TRBV27 and TRBJ2-7; possible D gene TRBD1, 6 bases. This CDR3 is 15 amino acids long. In germline, CDR1 is MNHEY, CDR2 SMNVEV (reference sequence). V lost 5 bases and J 5 bases, leaving 19 bases between the germline ends. The CDR3 DNA sequence: TGTGCCAGCAGTCGCACATTACAGGGTATCCACGAGCAGTACTTC. Its translation is CASSRTLQGIHEQYF.

This clonotype was recorded a few times. CDR3 residues: CASSLGGLRSNQPQHF. CDR3 in DNA: TGTGCCAGCAGCTTAGGGGGTCTGCGGAGCAATCAGCCCCAGCATTTT. The chain carries TRBV7-2 and TRBJ1-5, with D uncertain. The CDR3 sequence is 16 residues long. The germline V and J ends were trimmed by 1 base and 1 base, with 11 bases remaining between them. CDR1 is SGHTA and CDR2 is FQGNSA in the germline V gene. Full variable domain (remainder filled in from reference TRBV7-2 and TRBJ1-5): GAGVSQSPSNKVTEKGKDVELRCDPISGHTALYWYRQSLGQGLEFLIYFQGNSAPDKSGLPSDRFSAERTGGSVSTLTIQRTQQEDSAVYLCASSLGGLRSNQPQHFGDGTRLSIL.

This clonotype was counted only a few times. The chain links TRBV4-3 to TRBJ2-3, with D unresolved. Germline V gene lookup returns CDR1 LGHNA and CDR2 YSLEER. The CDR3 is 16 amino acids. V dropped 2 bases and J dropped 0 bases, with 12 bases sitting between them. The CDR3 DNA is TGCGCCAGCAGCCAAATCCTGGGCGGTAGCACAGATACGCAGTATTTT. Amino acids: CASSQILGGSTDTQYF.

This clonotype was detected only a few times. This sequence joins TRBV18 and TRBJ2-1; 8 bases align to TRBD2. The CDR3 length is 13 residues. Germline trimming cut 3 bases from V and 10 bases from J; bases unmatched to any gene: 5. Germline CDR1 and CDR2: KGHSH and LQKENI. CDR3 nucleotides: TGTGCCAGCTCACCTCAGGCGGGGGGCGAGCAGTTCTTC. It translates to CASSPQAGGEQFF.

This clonotype was seen more than once but under ten times. The rearrangement joins TRBV7-7 to TRBJ2-1, with 10 bases fitting TRBD2. V lost 3 bases to trimming and J lost 3 bases; unmatched junction nucleotides: 8. The CDR3 covers 17 residues. CDR1 and CDR2 from the germline V gene are SSHAT and FNYEAQ (reference sequence). The CDR3 protein is CASSFHTGTSDYNEQFF. The CDR3 DNA reads TGTGCCAGCAGCTTCCATACCGGGACTAGCGACTACAATGAGCAGTTCTTC.

This clonotype was detected a few times. CDR3 amino acids: CASRITGGGYTF. The CDR3, as DNA: TGTGCCAGCAGGATTACAGGGGGCGGCTACACCTTC. The gene calls are TRBV12-3 or TRBV12-4 and TRBJ1-2, with TRBD1 matching over 9 bases. The CDR3 has 12 residues. J gave up 8 bases and V 6 bases, and 4 bases lay outside the gene matches.